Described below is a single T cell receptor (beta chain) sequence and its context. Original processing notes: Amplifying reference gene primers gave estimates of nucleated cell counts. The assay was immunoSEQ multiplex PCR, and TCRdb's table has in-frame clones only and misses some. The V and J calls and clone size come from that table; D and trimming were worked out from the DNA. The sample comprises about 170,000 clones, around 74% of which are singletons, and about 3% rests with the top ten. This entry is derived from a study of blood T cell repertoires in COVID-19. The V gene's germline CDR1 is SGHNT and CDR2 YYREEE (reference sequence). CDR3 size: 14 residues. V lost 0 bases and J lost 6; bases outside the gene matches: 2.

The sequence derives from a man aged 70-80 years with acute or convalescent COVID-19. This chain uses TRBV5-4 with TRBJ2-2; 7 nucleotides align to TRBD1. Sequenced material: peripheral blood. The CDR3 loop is CASSLETGSGELFF. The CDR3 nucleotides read TGTGCCAGCAGCTTGGAGACAGGGTCCGGGGAGCTGTTTTTT.